The present entry profiles one T cell receptor (beta chain) with its context. Its antigen is not known. The data belong to a study of CXCR3-negative and CXCR3-positive naive CD8 T cells. Study details: The libraries together contributed some 140 million TRB reads, each supplying about 1.5 +/- 0.3 million. Study conclusions and caveats: The study found comparably high diversity in both naive subsets and much lower diversity in memory CD8+ cells. Researchers report that CXCR3-positive naive cells carry more hydrophobic TRB CDR3s than CXCR3-negative naive cells. Comparison of naive CXCR3-negative and CXCR3-positive cells revealed similar TRBV-TRBJ usage, while memory cells differed.

The CDR3 sequence is 15 residues long. CDR1 SGHTA and CDR2 FQGNSA come from the germline V gene. Via 5' RACE with UMI labels, TRB cDNA libraries were prepared. TCRdb reworked the 5' RACE reads into one entry per CDR3 protein, no DNA. The data include 130,000 to 150,000 distinct CDR3 sequences; the top ten clones carry 0.25% to 0.3%. The sequencing input was naive CXCR3+ CD8+ T cells from blood. As for subset: CD45RO-CCR7+CD27+CD95- naive CD8+ T cells expressing CXCR3 (TNR3+). This clonotype was sampled from a human donor in good health. Some clones in this sample may be carry-over from other donors' samples. The rearrangement uses TRBV7-2 and TRBJ1-3. The CDR3 region is CASSLALRSGNTIYF.